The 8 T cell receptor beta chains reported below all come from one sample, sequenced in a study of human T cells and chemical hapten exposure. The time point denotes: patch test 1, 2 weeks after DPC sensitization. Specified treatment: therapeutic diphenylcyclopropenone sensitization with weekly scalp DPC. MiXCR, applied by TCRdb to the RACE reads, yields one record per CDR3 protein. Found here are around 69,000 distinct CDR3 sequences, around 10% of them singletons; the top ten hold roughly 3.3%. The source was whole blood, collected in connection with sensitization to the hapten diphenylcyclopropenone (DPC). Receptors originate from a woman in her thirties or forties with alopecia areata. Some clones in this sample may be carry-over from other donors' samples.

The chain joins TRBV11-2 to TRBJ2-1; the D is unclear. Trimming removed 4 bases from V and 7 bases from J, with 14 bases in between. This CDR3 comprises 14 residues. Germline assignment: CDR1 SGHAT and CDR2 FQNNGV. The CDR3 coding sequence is TGTGCCAGCAGCTCAGGCCAGCCTCTAAATGAGCAGTTCTTC. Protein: CASSSGQPLNEQFF. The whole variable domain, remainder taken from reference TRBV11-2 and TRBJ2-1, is EAGVAQSPRYKIIEKRQSVAFWCNPISGHATLYWYQQILGQGPKLLIQFQNNGVVDDSQLPKDRFSAERLKGVDSTLKIQPAKLEDSAVYLCASSSGQPLNEQFFGPGTRLTVL.

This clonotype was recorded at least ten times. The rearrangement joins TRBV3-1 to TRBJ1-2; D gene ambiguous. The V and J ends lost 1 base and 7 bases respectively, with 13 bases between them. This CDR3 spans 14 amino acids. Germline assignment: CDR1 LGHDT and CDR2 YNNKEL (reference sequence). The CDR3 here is CASSQGKESSGYTF. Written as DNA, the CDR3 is TGTGCCAGCAGCCAAGGCAAGGAATCGTCTGGCTACACCTTC.

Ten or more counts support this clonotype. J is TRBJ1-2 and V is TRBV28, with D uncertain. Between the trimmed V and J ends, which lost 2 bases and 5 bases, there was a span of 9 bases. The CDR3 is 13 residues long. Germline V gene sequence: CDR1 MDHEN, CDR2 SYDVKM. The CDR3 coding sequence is TGTGCCAGCAGTTTAAAGCCAGAGTATGGCTACACCTTC. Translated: CASSLKPEYGYTF.

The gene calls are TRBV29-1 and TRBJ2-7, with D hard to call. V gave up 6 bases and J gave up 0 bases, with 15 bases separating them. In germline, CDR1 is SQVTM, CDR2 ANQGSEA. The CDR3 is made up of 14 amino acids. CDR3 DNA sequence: TGCAGCGTGCGCTTCACGGAAATCTCCTACGAGCAGTACTTC. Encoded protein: CSVRFTEISYEQYF.

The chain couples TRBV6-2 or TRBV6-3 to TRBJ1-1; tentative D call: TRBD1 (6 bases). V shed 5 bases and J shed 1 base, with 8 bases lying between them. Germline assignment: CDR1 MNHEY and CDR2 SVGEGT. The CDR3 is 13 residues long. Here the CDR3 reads CASSRGRNTEAFF. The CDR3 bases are TGTGCCAGCAGTCGGGGGCGGAACACTGAAGCTTTCTTT.

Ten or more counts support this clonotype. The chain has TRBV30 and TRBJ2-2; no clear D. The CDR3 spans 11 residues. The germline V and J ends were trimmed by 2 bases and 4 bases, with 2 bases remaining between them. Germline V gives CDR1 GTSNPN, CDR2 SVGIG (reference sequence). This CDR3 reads CAWSSTGELFF. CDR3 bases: TGTGCCTGGAGTTCCACCGGGGAGCTGTTTTTT.

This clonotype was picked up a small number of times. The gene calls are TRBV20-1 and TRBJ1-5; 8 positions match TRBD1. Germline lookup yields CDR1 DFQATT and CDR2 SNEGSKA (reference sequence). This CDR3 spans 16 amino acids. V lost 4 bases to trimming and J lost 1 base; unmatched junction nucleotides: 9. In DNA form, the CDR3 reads TGCAGTGCTACCTCTCCCGGGACAGGAAGCAATCAGCCCCAGCATTTT. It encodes CSATSPGTGSNQPQHF.

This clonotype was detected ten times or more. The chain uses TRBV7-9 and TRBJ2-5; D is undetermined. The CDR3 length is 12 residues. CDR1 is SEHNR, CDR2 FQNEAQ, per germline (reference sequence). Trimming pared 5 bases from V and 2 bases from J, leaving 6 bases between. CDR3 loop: CASSTTQETQYF. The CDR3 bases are TGTGCCAGCAGCACAACTCAAGAGACCCAGTACTTC.